Listed below are T cell receptor beta chains from one sample, sequenced in a study of blood T cell repertoires in COVID-19. Using immunoSEQ multiplex PCR, the repertoire was profiled, and TCRdb retains in-frame clones only, with some absent. The sample records 150,000 to 200,000 clones, roughly 82% being singletons. Specimen: PBMCs or T cells enriched from blood (not recorded which). These receptors all stem from a man between 50 and 59 years old who had recovered from COVID-19. CDR3s include the opening cysteine and the closing phenylalanine or tryptophan. A D gene is named only where the DNA matches it firmly. Size tells how often a clone was seen (once, few, many) or the class of an expanded clone, and some rows leave it out.

clone size	D gene	V gene	J gene	CDR3 DNA	CDR3 protein
NA	TRBD2	TRBV7-9	TRBJ2-1	TGTGCCAGCAGCTCATTTATAGCGGGGGGGCTCAATGAGCAGTTCTTC	CASSSFIAGGLNEQFF
NA	TRBD1	TRBV5-1	TRBJ1-1	TGCGCCAGCAGCCCAGGGACAGGGGGGACTGAAGCTTTCTTT	CASSPGTGGTEAFF
NA	NA	TRBV5-4	TRBJ1-6	TGTGCCAGCAGCGTCGGTGTTGGAGGCCGCCTCCACTTT	CASSVGVGGRLHF
once	NA	TRBV7-3	TRBJ2-3	TGTGCCAGCAGCTTAACAGGGGCGGCCACAGATACGCAGTATTTT	CASSLTGAATDTQYF
few	TRBD2	TRBV5-1	TRBJ2-3	TGCGCCAGCAGCTTGGTGACTAGCGGGAGGACTCATACGCAGTATTTT	CASSLVTSGRTHTQYF
NA	NA	TRBV5-5	TRBJ2-1	TGTGCCAGCACCCTCCGAGTGCGGGTTGAGCAGTTCTTC	CASTLRVRVEQFF
NA	TRBD1	TRBV7-3	TRBJ1-5	TGTGCCAGCAGCCCAGGGGGCCGTGATCAGCCCCAGCATTTT	CASSPGGRDQPQHF
NA	NA	TRBV21-1	TRBJ2-7	TGTGCCAGCAGCAACGGGACTTTTTCGTACGAGCAGTACTTC	CASSNGTFSYEQYF
NA	TRBD1	TRBV6-2/TRBV6-3	TRBJ1-1	TGTGCCAGCAGCCCCCAAGGACAGGGGGCTGAAGCTTTCTTT	CASSPQGQGAEAFF
NA	TRBD2	TRBV2	TRBJ2-3	TGTGCCAGCAGTCCGGGGGGAGCGGGAGTCGCAGATACGCAGTATTTT	CASSPGGAGVADTQYF